This T cell receptor beta chain stems from a study of blood T cells in healthy people across ages. Whole-study findings and limits: The fall in TCR beta diversity per million T cells was roughly linear with age.

A second about 7 to 12 cycle PCR used barcoded and J-beta primers. MiXCR, run by TCRdb on the 5' RACE reads, gives a single entry per CDR3 protein. The data show 700,000 or so distinct CDR3 sequences, around a fifth seen once. Healthy Caucasians from Russia aged about 6 to 90 served as donors. PBMCs were isolated at a quantity of at least 7 million per sample. This clonotype was detected only a few times. What it binds is unknown. Germline V gives CDR1 MNHNS, CDR2 SASEGT. Trimming left V 3 bases short and J 2 bases short, with 8 bases between. The CDR3 covers 14 residues. The V gene is TRBV6-1, the J gene TRBJ1-5; D gene uncertain. This TCR derives from a man in his 70s in good health. The sequenced material came from blood. The CDR3 DNA reads TGTGCCAGCAGTGACTGGGGAGGCAATCAGCCCCAGCATTTT. The encoded protein is CASSDWGGNQPQHF.